This TCR beta chain was captured in a study of cytomegalovirus exposure and HLA in healthy donors. This CDR3 spans 15 amino acids. V gave up 6 bases and J gave up 6 bases; unmatched junction bases: 8. Germline V CDR1 and CDR2: SEHNR, FQNEAQ (reference sequence). Primers included in the PCR were 60 Vbeta and 13 Jbeta primers. Assay used: immunoSEQ multiplex PCR; TCRdb lists only in-frame clones, some missing. This sample has approximately 35,000 clones, with roughly 84% found just once. This chain uses TRBV7-9 with TRBJ1-6, with TRBD1 identical over 7 bases. Sequenced input: PBMCs. This clonotype was sampled from a young woman in good health and CMV-seronegative. The CDR3: CASSPTGQRNSPLHF. CDR3 nucleotides: TGTGCCAGCAGTCCTACGGGACAGCGTAATTCACCCCTCCACTTT.